A single sample gave rise to the 15 T cell receptor beta chains below, sequenced in a study of T cells in Graves' hyperthyroidism and ophthalmopathy. Amplification of TCR beta CDR3 regions was performed using RNA transcripts as template. The study used the HTBI primer set for a first-round RT-PCR of the TCR CDR3. TCRdb re-analysed the multiplex PCR reads in MiXCR, keeping a single row per CDR3 protein. The repertoire holds hundreds of thousands of distinct CDR3 sequences, with 35% to 45% as singletons. The sequenced sample was blood. The source is a man aged 18 to 35 with Graves' hyperthyroidism.

This clonotype appeared many times. Compared with germline, one end of the junction differs, possibly owing to a read error. The chain joins TRBV4-1 to TRBJ2-7; D is perhaps TRBD2 (6 bases). Germline-derived CDR1 and CDR2 are MGHRA and YSYEKL. The CDR3 is 14 residues long. The CDR3 region has the DNA TGTGCCAGCAGCCGCGCGGGGAGCTCCTACGAGCAGTACTTC. This codes for CASSRAGSSYEQYF.

The CDR3 DNA reads as TGTGCCAGCATCAATCCCAAGAGTGGCACTGAAGCTTTCTTT. Protein sequence: CASINPKSGTEAFF. The chain has TRBV7-2 and TRBJ1-1; no definite D call. Germline V gives CDR1 SGHTA, CDR2 FQGNSA. This CDR3 comprises 14 residues. Trimming removed 7 bases from V and 4 bases from J, with 16 bases in between.

V gene TRBV7-2 combines with J gene TRBJ2-5; TRBD2 might be the D (5 bases). The J call may be faulty, since TRBJ2-1 better matches the DNA end. From germline, CDR1 is SGHTA and CDR2 FQGNSA. The CDR3 is 15 residues long. The CDR3 DNA sequence: TGTGCCAGCAGCTTTGACGGCGCCGCGGGCGAAACCCAGTTCTTC. The encoded protein is CASSFDGAAGETQFF.

This clonotype was recorded once. The rearrangement joins TRBV3-1 to TRBJ2-5; TRBD1 agrees at 9 bases. The V gene end was trimmed by 1 base and the J gene end by 1 base; junction bases not matched to a gene: 4. The CDR3 is made up of 16 amino acids. Per the germline V gene, CDR1 is LGHDT and CDR2 is YNNKEL (reference sequence). The CDR3, as DNA: TGTGCCAGCAGCCAAGGGACAGGGGTCCTCCAAGAGACCCAGTACTTC. It is translated as CASSQGTGVLQETQYF.

The CDR3 region is CASSLMGLAGDEQYF. The DNA of the CDR3 is TGTGCCAGCAGCTTAATGGGACTAGCGGGAGACGAGCAGTACTTC. This chain joins TRBV7-2 and TRBJ2-7; 14 nucleotides agree with TRBD2. Germline V CDR1 and CDR2: SGHTA, FQGNSA. With V trimmed by 2 bases and J by 5 bases, 2 bases remained unmatched. This CDR3 has 15 residues.

V gene TRBV6-1 combines with J gene TRBJ1-1; no reliable D call. The germline V gene encodes CDR1 MNHNS and CDR2 SASEGT. V was clipped by 3 bases and J by 0 bases, with 11 bases between them. The CDR3 is 15 residues long. DNA for the CDR3: TGTGCCAGCAGTGAGGGGATGGGGTTGAACACTGAAGCTTTCTTT. It codes for CASSEGMGLNTEAFF.

Regarding this clonotype: This may be a read error: a much more frequent sequence differs by one nucleotide. CDR3 loop: CAIADRGAYEQYF. The CDR3 DNA reads TGTGCCATCGCCGACAGGGGAGCCTACGAGCAGTACTTC. V and J are TRBV24-1 and TRBJ2-7; 8 positions match TRBD1. The CDR3 length is 13 residues. After removal of 11 bases from V and 2 bases from J, the junction contained 7 bases not matched to a gene. Germline V gives CDR1 KGHDR, CDR2 SFDVKD.

The V gene is TRBV29-1, the J gene TRBJ1-4, with D possibly TRBD1 on 6 matching bases. CDR1 and CDR2 (germline): SQVTM, ANQGSEA. The V end lost 6 bases, the J end lost 5 bases, and 13 bases lay between the germline ends. The CDR3 is 13 amino acids. DNA for the CDR3: TGCAGCGTCAAGACAGGTGGAAATGAAAAACTGTTTTTT. Amino acid sequence: CSVKTGGNEKLFF.

Ten or more counts support this clonotype. This chain joins TRBV7-9 and TRBJ2-5; D ambiguous. This CDR3 region has 16 residues. V was trimmed by 0 bases and J by 4 bases, leaving 15 bases between them. CDR1 is SEHNR, CDR2 FQNEAQ, per germline (reference sequence). CDR3 in amino acids: CASSLARVDLAETQYF. Written as DNA, the CDR3 is TGTGCCAGCAGCTTAGCGCGAGTGGATTTGGCAGAGACCCAGTACTTC.

This clonotype showed up many times. The chain employs TRBV2 and TRBJ1-1; D gene uncertain. The germline gives CDR1 SNHLY, CDR2 FYNNEI. V lost 3 bases and J 0 bases, leaving 8 bases between the germline ends. This CDR3 has 14 amino acids. CDR3 DNA: TGTGCCAGCAGTGAGGTCAGTATGAACACTGAAGCTTTCTTT. It encodes CASSEVSMNTEAFF.

In this sample, this clonotype turned up many times. This rearrangement joins TRBV7-9 to TRBJ1-4; TRBD1 aligns across 7 bases. CDR3 length: 13 residues. Germline values: CDR1 SEHNR, CDR2 FQNEAQ (reference sequence). Germline trimming cut 5 bases from V and 5 bases from J; bases unmatched to any gene: 2. The CDR3 region has the DNA TGTGCCAGCAGCGAGACAGGGAATGAAAAACTGTTTTTT. Its protein product is CASSETGNEKLFF.

This clonotype showed up many times. The chain joins TRBV10-3 to TRBJ2-5; TRBD2 matches at 8 bases. Germline V gene lookup returns CDR1 ENHRY and CDR2 SYGVKD. Trimming took 6 bases from V and 3 from J; bases not matched to a gene: 12. This CDR3 has 16 residues. The chain's CDR3 is CAISDPSRAGEETQYF. CDR3 nucleotides: TGTGCCATCAGCGATCCTTCCAGAGCGGGAGAAGAGACCCAGTACTTC.

This chain connects TRBV7-4 to TRBJ2-6, with 7 bases that match TRBD1. The V gene's germline CDR1 is SGHVT and CDR2 SQSDAQ. CDR3 length equals 15 residues. Trimming at V came to 5 bases and at J to 4 bases, leaving 5 bases not matched to a gene. The CDR3 sequence: CASSGPGQGANVLTF. As DNA, the CDR3 is TGTGCCAGCAGCGGACCGGGACAGGGGGCCAACGTCCTGACTTTC.

The V and J genes are TRBV6-1 and TRBJ2-5; 7 positions agree with TRBD1. The CDR3 has 12 amino acids. Germline lookup yields CDR1 MNHNS and CDR2 SASEGT. The V and J ends lost 10 bases and 4 bases, in that order; junction bases with no gene match: 6. Here the CDR3 DNA reads TGTGCCACCCGAGGGGGCCCAGAGACCCAGTACTTC. It codes for CATRGGPETQYF.

This clonotype turned up a few times. The chain joins TRBV4-3 to TRBJ1-4, with unresolved D. Germline-derived CDR1 and CDR2 are LGHNA and YSLEER. The CDR3 length is 13 residues. V lost 5 bases, J lost 5 bases, and 9 bases lay in between. The CDR3 spells CASSGRVNEKLFF. CDR3 nucleotide sequence: TGCGCCAGCAGCGGCCGGGTCAATGAAAAACTGTTTTTT.